What follows are 27 T cell receptor beta chains derived from one specimen sequenced in a study of shared clonotypes between healthy human individuals. Measured with immunoSEQ multiplex PCR; TCRdb has only the in-frame clones, and not every one. The profile shows 1,100,000 or so clones, around three quarters of them singletons. Input material: memory CD4+ T cells from PBMCs. Documented subset: CD45RA-negative fraction. The receptors originated from a man younger than 30 in good health. Some clones in this sample may be carry-over from other donors' samples.

The chain couples TRBV28 to TRBJ1-1; a weak D match, TRBD1 (6 bases). V lost 6 bases and J lost 5, with 16 bases in between. CDR1 and CDR2 (germline): MDHEN, SYDVKM. The CDR3 is made up of 14 amino acids. CDR3 coding DNA: TGTGCCAGCAGGTCGGGGGGGGCGCGGACTGAAGCTTTCTTT. This translates into CASRSGGARTEAFF.

The chain joins TRBV29-1 to TRBJ2-2; D is undetermined. Trimming removed 5 bases at V and 1 base at J, with 5 bases between. Germline-derived CDR1 and CDR2 are SQVTM and ANQGSEA. This CDR3 is built from 12 residues. CDR3 DNA: TGCAGCGTTAAGGGGAACACCGGGGAGCTGTTTTTT. The encoded protein is CSVKGNTGELFF.

The V gene is TRBV10-3, the J gene TRBJ1-2, with TRBD1 identical over 7 bases. CDR1 ENHRY and CDR2 SYGVKD come from the germline V gene. The CDR3 sequence is 12 residues long. Unmatched junction bases numbered 8, after V lost 11 bases and J lost 5 bases. CDR3 sequence: CAGSKQGYGYTF. The CDR3 DNA reads TGTGCCGGGTCGAAACAGGGGTATGGCTACACCTTC.

The V gene is TRBV7-9, the J gene TRBJ2-6; 8 bases match TRBD1. Germline V gene lookup returns CDR1 SEHNR and CDR2 FQNEAQ (reference sequence). This CDR3 region has 14 residues. J was trimmed by 3 bases and V by 10 bases; bases with no gene match: 5. CDR3 nucleotides: TGTGCCACAGGACAGGGCGGTGGGGCCAACGTCCTGACTTTC. This gives the protein CATGQGGGANVLTF.

The chain carries TRBV2 and TRBJ2-5; no definite D call. Germline CDR1 is SNHLY and CDR2 is FYNNEI. V lost 7 bases, J lost 4 bases, and 16 bases lay in between. The CDR3 covers 14 residues. Here the CDR3 reads CASTLVVRGETQYF. The CDR3 nucleotides read TGTGCCAGCACCCTAGTAGTCCGAGGAGAGACCCAGTACTTC.

There are a few counts of this clone. A read error is possible here, since a much larger clone lies one base away. Other DNA sequences in this specimen translate into the identical CDR3. The V gene is TRBV6-1, the J gene TRBJ2-5; D not certain. CDR3 length: 11 amino acids. The ends were cut back, 5 bases at V and 2 bases at J, with 3 bases in the middle. Per the germline V gene, CDR1 is MNHNS and CDR2 is SASEGT. CDR3 DNA sequence: TGTGCCAGCAGTCCTCAAGAGACCCAGTACTTC. Translation gives CASSPQETQYF.

The gene calls are TRBV11-2 and TRBJ1-1; D gene uncertain. The CDR3 consists of 13 residues. V dropped 3 bases and J dropped 2 bases, with 7 bases sitting between them. Germline values: CDR1 SGHAT, CDR2 FQNNGV. This CDR3 is CASSFEANTEAFF. The CDR3 region has the DNA TGTGCCAGCAGCTTTGAAGCAAACACTGAAGCTTTCTTT.

This clone was detected once. The same CDR3 also results from other DNA sequences found in this sample. This chain uses TRBV5-1 with TRBJ1-5; D not resolved. The CDR3 is made up of 15 amino acids. Per the germline V gene, CDR1 is SGHRS and CDR2 is YFSETQ. V was clipped by 0 bases and J by 0 bases, with 7 bases between them. The CDR3 region has the DNA TGCGCCAGCAGCTTGGAAGGTGTTAGCAATCAGCCCCAGCATTTT. Residues: CASSLEGVSNQPQHF.

This chain uses TRBV7-3 with TRBJ2-7; 13 nucleotides align to TRBD2. J gave up 6 bases and V 0 bases, and 2 bases lay outside the gene matches. This CDR3 comprises 15 residues. CDR1 is SGHTA, CDR2 FQGTGA, per germline. CDR3: CASSLTGLAGIEQYF. CDR3 nucleotide sequence: TGTGCCAGCAGCTTAACGGGACTAGCGGGAATCGAGCAGTACTTC.

The V and J genes are TRBV4-2 and TRBJ2-1, with D hard to call. Germline lookup yields CDR1 LGHNA and CDR2 YNFKEQ. V was pared by 2 bases and J by 5 bases, with 10 bases between. The CDR3 is made up of 14 amino acids. CDR3 sequence reads: CASSQNWHDNEQFF. The DNA of the CDR3 is TGTGCCAGCAGCCAAAACTGGCACGACAATGAGCAGTTCTTC.

This chain links TRBV7-2 with TRBJ1-1; D is undetermined. The CDR3 loop spans 13 amino acids. The germline V gene encodes CDR1 SGHTA and CDR2 FQGNSA. The ends were cut back, 0 bases at V and 4 bases at J, with 6 bases in the middle. The CDR3 coding sequence is TGTGCCAGCAGCTTAGCCAGGCCCACTGAAGCTTTCTTT. It yields the protein CASSLARPTEAFF.

The chain combines TRBV7-6 with TRBJ2-1; D unclear. Trimming left V 5 bases short and J 0 bases short, with 11 bases between. Looked up from germline, CDR1 is SGHVS and CDR2 is FNYEAQ. This CDR3 is 15 amino acids long. CDR3 region: CASSRSKSSYNEQFF. For the CDR3, the DNA is TGTGCCAGCAGCCGATCGAAGAGCTCCTACAATGAGCAGTTCTTC.

The chain is built from TRBV30 and TRBJ1-3; D not certain. Trimming cost V 3 bases and J 8 bases, with 8 bases left between them. The CDR3 is made up of 11 amino acids. From germline, CDR1 is GTSNPN and CDR2 SVGIG (reference sequence). DNA of the CDR3: TGTGCCTGGAGAATTTCTTACACCATATATTTT. Residues: CAWRISYTIYF.

The chain recombines TRBV5-1 with TRBJ2-1; the match to TRBD2 covers 9 bases. V lost 4 bases and J lost 2; bases outside the gene matches: 4. In germline, CDR1 is SGHRS, CDR2 YFSETQ. This CDR3 has 15 amino acids. CDR3 bases: TGCGCCAGCAGCCGGACTAGCGACACCTACAATGAGCAGTTCTTC. Residues: CASSRTSDTYNEQFF.

The chain joins TRBV28 to TRBJ2-7, with a weak D call TRBD2 (7 bases). The CDR3 has 16 residues. Per the germline V gene, CDR1 is MDHEN and CDR2 is SYDVKM. Trimming removed 7 bases at V and 3 bases at J, with 22 bases between. The CDR3 DNA follows: TGTGCCAGCACACGGCCAGGGGAGGCGGGAGTCTACGAGCAGTACTTC. It specifies CASTRPGEAGVYEQYF.

Turning to this clone: This CDR3 is also generated by other DNA sequences in the sample. The DNA for the CDR3 is TGTGCCAGCAGTGAAGATTTGAACACTGAAGCTTTCTTT. This gives the protein CASSEDLNTEAFF. The chain carries TRBV2 and TRBJ1-1; D uncertain. Germline loops: CDR1 SNHLY, CDR2 FYNNEI. The CDR3 contains 13 residues. The V gene lost 1 base and the J gene lost 0 bases, with 3 bases spanning the gap.

This rearrangement joins TRBV15 to TRBJ2-1; D unclear. Germline-derived CDR1 and CDR2 are LNHNV and YYDKDF (reference sequence). V was clipped by 0 bases and J by 11 bases, with 14 bases between them. The CDR3 consists of 14 residues. CDR3 nucleotide sequence: TGTGCCACCAGCAGAGATCTGGCGGCAATGAAGCAGTTCTTC. Protein: CATSRDLAAMKQFF.

This clone was seen once. The J gene is TRBJ2-7, the V gene TRBV7-8; tentatively, D is TRBD2 (6 bases). This CDR3 spans 16 amino acids. The V gene lost 3 bases and the J gene lost 1 base, with 16 bases spanning the gap. Germline V gene sequence: CDR1 SGHVS, CDR2 FQNEAQ. The chain's CDR3 is CASSLGGKWESYEQYF. The CDR3 bases are TGTGCCAGCAGCTTGGGGGGAAAGTGGGAATCCTACGAGCAGTACTTC.

This clone occurred many times. This chain links TRBV5-1 with TRBJ1-2, with 8 bases lining up with TRBD1. Germline V gene lookup returns CDR1 SGHRS and CDR2 YFSETQ. V lost 5 bases and J lost 4; bases outside the gene matches: 7. The CDR3 length is 14 residues. CDR3 DNA: TGCGCCAGCAGACCGGGACAGGCCTCCTATGGCTACACCTTC. It yields the protein CASRPGQASYGYTF.

The chain joins TRBV5-4 to TRBJ2-3; TRBD2 is a possible D gene (5 bases). CDR3 size: 13 residues. From germline, CDR1 is SGHNT and CDR2 YYREEE (reference sequence). Trimming pared 1 base from V and 3 bases from J, leaving 6 bases between. CDR3 amino acids: CASSLPGTDTQYF. As DNA, the CDR3 is TGTGCCAGCAGCTTGCCGGGGACAGATACGCAGTATTTT. The full variable domain, its missing parts supplied by reference TRBV5-4 and TRBJ2-3, is ETGVTQSPTHLIKTRGQQVTLRCSSQSGHNTVSWYQQALGQGPQFIFQYYREEENGRGNFPPRFSGLQFPNYSSELNVNALELDDSALYLCASSLPGTDTQYFGPGTRLTVL.

This chain connects TRBV28 to TRBJ2-3; D is undetermined. V lost 10 bases and J 2 bases, leaving 19 bases between the germline ends. Germline CDR1 is MDHEN and CDR2 is SYDVKM. This CDR3 is 15 amino acids long. The CDR3 DNA reads TGTGCCACCAGCCCCCCCGGGCTGAACACAGATACGCAGTATTTT. This translates into CATSPPGLNTDTQYF.

This clone was detected only a few times. V is TRBV30 and J is TRBJ2-7; D not certain. V lost 3 bases to trimming and J lost 2 bases, with 8 bases between them. The CDR3 has 12 residues. Germline V gene data show CDR1 as GTSNPN and CDR2 as SVGIG (reference sequence). CDR3 sequence: CAWSVSTYEQYF. As DNA, the CDR3 is TGTGCCTGGAGCGTCAGTACCTACGAGCAGTACTTC.

This clone has only a few counts. The chain combines TRBV10-3 with TRBJ1-1; D remains ambiguous. CDR1 and CDR2 from the germline V gene are ENHRY and SYGVKD. Trimming removed 6 bases from V and 0 bases from J, with 8 bases in between. This CDR3 is 13 amino acids long. This chain's CDR3 is CAIRNLMNTEAFF. As DNA, the CDR3 is TGTGCCATCAGGAACCTCATGAACACTGAAGCTTTCTTT.

For this clone: This may come from a read error, since a much larger clone is one base off. In the same sample, other DNA sequences code for this CDR3. V gene TRBV11-2 combines with J gene TRBJ1-2, with a possible D match to TRBD1 (5 bases). Germline loops: CDR1 SGHAT, CDR2 FQNNGV. The V end lost 1 base, the J end lost 8 bases, and 8 bases lay between the germline ends. The CDR3 extends over 12 amino acids. The CDR3 loop is CASSLGGYGYTF. The CDR3 DNA reads as TGTGCCAGCAGCTTAGGGGGGTACGGCTACACCTTC.

The rearrangement uses TRBV28 and TRBJ2-1, with 8 positions matching TRBD1. The CDR3 runs 15 residues. Trimming removed 3 bases from V and 7 bases from J; junction bases left unmatched: 8. Germline lookup yields CDR1 MDHEN and CDR2 SYDVKM. The CDR3 here is CASSFVQGALNEQFF. The CDR3 DNA is TGTGCCAGCAGTTTTGTCCAGGGGGCGCTTAATGAGCAGTTCTTC.

The rearrangement links TRBV5-6 to TRBJ1-1; D is undetermined. V gave up 0 bases and J gave up 2 bases, with 8 bases separating them. The CDR3 extends over 14 amino acids. In germline, CDR1 is SGHDT, CDR2 YYEEEE. CDR3 DNA: TGTGCCAGCAGCTTGGGGTCATCTAACACTGAAGCTTTCTTT. As protein: CASSLGSSNTEAFF. The full variable domain, in which reference TRBV5-6 and TRBJ1-1 provide the parts outside the CDR3, is DAGVTQSPTHLIKTRGQQVTLRCSPKSGHDTVSWYQQALGQGPQFIFQYYEEEERQRGNFPDRFSGHQFPNYSSELNVNALLLGDSALYLCASSLGSSNTEAFFGQGTRLTVV.

This clone was observed a few times. The chain has TRBV20-1 and TRBJ1-1, with D maybe TRBD1 (5 bases). Per the germline V gene, CDR1 is DFQATT and CDR2 is SNEGSKA (reference sequence). V dropped 1 base and J dropped 10 bases, with 10 bases sitting between them. This CDR3 contains 11 residues. CDR3 protein: CSARVGALAFF. The CDR3 nucleotides read TGCAGTGCTAGAGTCGGGGCTTTAGCTTTCTTT.